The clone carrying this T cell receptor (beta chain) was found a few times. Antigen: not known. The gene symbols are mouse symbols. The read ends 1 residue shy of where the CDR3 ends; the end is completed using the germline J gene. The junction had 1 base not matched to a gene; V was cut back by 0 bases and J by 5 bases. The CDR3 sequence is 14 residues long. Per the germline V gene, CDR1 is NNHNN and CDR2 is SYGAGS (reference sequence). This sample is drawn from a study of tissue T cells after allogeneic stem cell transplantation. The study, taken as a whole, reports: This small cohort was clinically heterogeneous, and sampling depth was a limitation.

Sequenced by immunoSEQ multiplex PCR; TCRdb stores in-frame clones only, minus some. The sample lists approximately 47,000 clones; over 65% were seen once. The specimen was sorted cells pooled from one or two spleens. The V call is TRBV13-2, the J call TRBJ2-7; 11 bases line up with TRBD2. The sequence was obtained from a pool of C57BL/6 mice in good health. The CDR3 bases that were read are TGTGCCAGCGGTGATGAGGACTGGGGGGATGAACAGTAC. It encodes CASGDEDWGDEQY. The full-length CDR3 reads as CASGDEDWGDEQYF.